A single sample gave rise to the 32 T cell receptor beta chains below, sequenced in a study of vaccination and CD4 T cells after COVID-19. Treatment specified: roughly 11-day PBMC culture with coronavirus spike peptide pools or control peptides (ViraFEST assay). Oncomine TCR Beta short-read sequencing was applied to DNA from cultured CD4+ T cells. Each CDR3 protein gets one entry after TCRdb re-called the PCR reads with MiXCR. The sample carries 11,000 or so distinct CDR3 sequences, around 80% recorded once. No antigens are known for them. Sequencing was performed on CD4+ T cells from blood, cultured in vitro. These receptors were obtained from a human donor who had recovered from COVID-19.

The chain joins TRBV6-2 or TRBV6-3 to TRBJ2-7, with D possibly TRBD2 on 6 matching bases. Deletions cut 6 bases from V and 4 bases from J, with 16 bases between. CDR3 length equals 14 residues. Germline CDR1 reads MNHEY; CDR2 reads SVGEGT. CDR3 coding DNA: TGTGCCAGCAGGAGGGCTAGCGCTGGTTACGAGCAGTACTTC. As protein: CASRRASAGYEQYF.

The rearrangement uses TRBV9 and TRBJ2-1, with 8 bases identical to TRBD2. The CDR3 spans 15 residues. Germline V lookup: CDR1 SGDLS, CDR2 YYNGEE. V lost 2 bases and J lost 3; bases outside the gene matches: 4. The DNA for the CDR3 is TGTGCCAGCAGCGTCAGCGGGAGCCACTACAATGAGCAGTTCTTC. Protein product: CASSVSGSHYNEQFF.

The chain employs TRBV27 and TRBJ2-3; D is ambiguous. The germline CDR1 and CDR2 sequences are MNHEY and SMNVEV (reference sequence). V was cut by 5 bases and J by 1 base, with 16 bases left in between. The CDR3 has 16 residues. The chain's CDR3 is CASSPRPLLGTDTQYF. CDR3 coding DNA: TGTGCCAGCAGTCCACGCCCCCTCCTGGGCACAGATACGCAGTATTTT.

This clonotype was seen more than once but under ten times. This rearrangement joins TRBV20-1 to TRBJ1-6; 9 positions match TRBD1. The CDR3 extends over 14 amino acids. The V gene's germline CDR1 is DFQATT and CDR2 SNEGSKA (reference sequence). V was clipped by 6 bases and J by 5 bases; unmatched bases: 5. The CDR3 here is CSARGDRDNSPLHF. The DNA for the CDR3 is TGCAGTGCGCGAGGGGACAGGGATAATTCACCCCTCCACTTT.

The chain couples TRBV11-2 to TRBJ2-7; 8 nucleotides line up with TRBD2. The J call may be mistaken, given a closer DNA end match to TRBJ2-5. This CDR3 has 14 amino acids. Germline CDR1 and CDR2: SGHAT and FQNNGV. The CDR3 here is CASSPERGRETQYF. The DNA of the CDR3 is TGTGCCAGCAGCCCCGAGCGGGGGAGAGAGACCCAGTACTTC.

The rearrangement joins TRBV4-1 to TRBJ1-1; D perhaps matches TRBD1 (6 bases). The V and J ends lost 2 bases and 4 bases respectively, with 17 bases between them. This CDR3 is 16 amino acids long. The germline V gene encodes CDR1 MGHRA and CDR2 YSYEKL. CDR3 nucleotide sequence: TGCGCCAGCAGCCAAACCCGGTCCAGGGGCTCCACTGAAGCTTTCTTT. As protein: CASSQTRSRGSTEAFF.

V and J are TRBV6-1 and TRBJ1-2; tentative D call: TRBD1 (5 bases). Germline V gene sequence: CDR1 MNHNS, CDR2 SASEGT. CDR3 length: 14 amino acids. Between the trimmed V and J ends, which lost 6 bases and 1 base, there was a span of 12 bases. Here the CDR3 reads CASSPLGGNYGYTF. For the CDR3, the DNA is TGTGCCAGCAGCCCCCTGGGGGGTAACTATGGCTACACCTTC.

The chain uses TRBV11-2 and TRBJ1-5, with D tentatively TRBD1 (5 bases). Trimming removed 2 bases at V and 11 bases at J, with 19 bases between. The CDR3 runs to 15 residues. Germline loops: CDR1 SGHAT, CDR2 FQNNGV. DNA for the CDR3: TGTGCCAGCAGCTTATCCGGGACGGGACTCGGGGCCCAGCATTTT. As protein: CASSLSGTGLGAQHF. The full variable domain, rest sourced from reference TRBV11-2 and TRBJ1-5, is EAGVAQSPRYKIIEKRQSVAFWCNPISGHATLYWYQQILGQGPKLLIQFQNNGVVDDSQLPKDRFSAERLKGVDSTLKIQPAKLEDSAVYLCASSLSGTGLGAQHFGDGTRLSIL.

The chain employs TRBV20-1 and TRBJ1-4; D gene uncertain. Trimming took 3 bases from V and 7 from J, leaving 12 bases between them. The CDR3 sequence is 13 residues long. Per the germline V gene, CDR1 is DFQATT and CDR2 is SNEGSKA (reference sequence). The CDR3, as DNA: TGCAGTGCTAGGAGTGACCGGCGTGAAAAACTGTTTTTT. It yields the protein CSARSDRREKLFF.

Here the CDR3 reads CASSYSIRAEAFF. The CDR3 nucleotides read TGTGCCAGCAGTTACTCGATAAGGGCTGAAGCTTTCTTT. V usage is TRBV6-5 and J usage is TRBJ1-1; no clear D. Germline V gene sequence: CDR1 MNHEY, CDR2 SVGAGI. The CDR3 length is 13 residues. The V end lost 0 bases, the J end lost 6 bases, and 8 bases lay between the germline ends.

V gene TRBV5-4 combines with J gene TRBJ1-1; D gene uncertain. V was pared by 5 bases and J by 1 base, with 9 bases between. CDR1 and CDR2 from the germline V gene are SGHNT and YYREEE (reference sequence). The CDR3 covers 13 residues. The CDR3 protein is CASRGQANTEAFF. DNA of the CDR3: TGTGCCAGCAGGGGCCAGGCGAACACTGAAGCTTTCTTT.

A few counts support this clonotype. The chain recombines TRBV19 with TRBJ1-1; TRBD1 agrees at 7 bases. This CDR3 has 14 residues. The germline CDR1 and CDR2 sequences are LNHDA and SQIVND (reference sequence). V trimming: 1 base; J trimming: 1 base; junction bases outside the gene matches: 0. The CDR3 protein is CASSIAGGNTEAFF. The CDR3 region has the DNA TGTGCCAGTAGTATAGCAGGGGGGAACACTGAAGCTTTCTTT.

The chain recombines TRBV20-1 with TRBJ1-2, with D perhaps matching TRBD1 (5 bases). V gave up 6 bases and J gave up 5 bases, with 28 bases separating them. CDR3 length: 17 residues. Germline CDR1 and CDR2: DFQATT and SNEGSKA (reference sequence). The CDR3 loop is CSASRGGGNSWPYGYTF. In DNA form, the CDR3 reads TGCAGTGCCTCGAGGGGCGGAGGGAATAGTTGGCCATATGGCTACACCTTC.

This clonotype was counted once. The rearrangement joins TRBV23-1 to TRBJ1-3; perhaps TRBD1 as D (5 bases). TRBV23-1 belongs to the ORF category, with a function that is uncertain. Trimming removed 0 bases at V and 1 base at J, with 13 bases between. The CDR3 is 17 amino acids. The CDR3 sequence: CASSQSGPIASGNTIYF. The CDR3 region has the DNA TGCGCCAGCAGTCAATCGGGGCCTATTGCGTCTGGAAACACCATATATTTT.

The CDR3 sequence is CSATKDNRDEQFF. CDR3 bases: TGCAGTGCAACAAAGGACAATCGGGATGAGCAGTTCTTC. The rearrangement links TRBV20-1 to TRBJ2-1; D is possibly TRBD1 (5 bases). V lost 6 bases and J 8 bases, leaving 17 bases between the germline ends. This CDR3 is built from 13 residues. Germline CDR1 reads DFQATT; CDR2 reads SNEGSKA (reference sequence).

The CDR3 is CATSREGGQSMNTEAFF. The DNA for the CDR3 is TGTGCCACCAGCAGAGAGGGAGGACAAAGCATGAACACTGAAGCTTTCTTT. V gene TRBV15 combines with J gene TRBJ1-1, with a tentative D call TRBD1 (5 bases). The CDR3 has 17 residues. Trimming took 0 bases from V and 0 from J, leaving 14 bases between them. The germline CDR1 and CDR2 sequences are LNHNV and YYDKDF (reference sequence).

The rearrangement links TRBV20-1 to TRBJ2-1, with D tentatively TRBD2 (6 bases). Germline CDR1 and CDR2: DFQATT and SNEGSKA (reference sequence). V lost 6 bases, J lost 13 bases, and 22 bases lay in between. This CDR3 has 13 residues. CDR3: CSASDYYTMNQFF. CDR3 in DNA: TGCAGTGCCTCGGACTACTACACAATGAACCAGTTCTTC.

Regarding this clonotype: A much larger clone is a single base away; this may be a read error. The rearrangement joins TRBV2 to TRBJ2-2; D is unresolved. V lost 11 bases, J lost 1 base, and 8 bases lay in between. Germline assignment: CDR1 SNHLY and CDR2 FYNNEI. There are 12 residues in the CDR3. In DNA, the CDR3 is TGTGCCGGCAACAGGAACACCGGGGAGCTGTTTTTT. Amino acid sequence: CAGNRNTGELFF.

The V gene is TRBV9, the J gene TRBJ1-5; tentatively, D is TRBD1 (5 bases). The CDR3 sequence is 14 residues long. Per germline, CDR1 SGDLS and CDR2 YYNGEE. Trimming removed 0 bases at V and 5 bases at J, with 9 bases between. The CDR3 DNA sequence: TGTGCCAGCAGCGTAGGCAGGGCCTATCAGCCCCAGCATTTT. Translating gives CASSVGRAYQPQHF.

This clonotype was observed a few times. This rearrangement joins TRBV5-1 to TRBJ2-7; no clear D gene. V gave up 1 base and J gave up 0 bases, with 11 bases separating them. The CDR3 consists of 15 residues. CDR1 SGHRS and CDR2 YFSETQ come from the germline V gene. In DNA, the CDR3 is TGCGCCAGCAGCTTGACAGTCTTGAGCTCCTACGAGCAGTACTTC. It encodes CASSLTVLSSYEQYF.

This chain uses TRBV7-2 with TRBJ2-7; D is possibly TRBD2 (5 bases). The CDR3 runs 13 residues. With 4 bases removed from V and 5 bases from J, the gap between germline ends came to 12 bases. Germline V CDR1 and CDR2: SGHTA, FQGNSA. The CDR3: CASSWTLRDEQYF. The CDR3 bases are TGTGCCAGCAGCTGGACCTTGAGGGACGAGCAGTACTTC. The full variable domain, rest sourced from reference TRBV7-2 and TRBJ2-7, is GAGVSQSPSNKVTEKGKDVELRCDPISGHTALYWYRQSLGQGLEFLIYFQGNSAPDKSGLPSDRFSAERTGGSVSTLTIQRTQQEDSAVYLCASSWTLRDEQYFGPGTRLTVT.

This chain uses TRBV7-8 with TRBJ1-5; TRBD1 matches at 7 bases. The trim removed 6 bases at V and 5 bases at J, leaving 10 bases unmatched. CDR1 is SGHVS, CDR2 FQNEAQ, per germline. The CDR3 sequence is 15 residues long. CDR3 residues: CASSPGQNFDQPQHF. The DNA of the CDR3 is TGTGCCAGCAGTCCGGGACAGAACTTCGATCAGCCCCAGCATTTT.

The rearrangement joins TRBV20-1 to TRBJ2-5; no firm D call. V was trimmed by 0 bases and J by 7 bases, leaving 6 bases between them. Per the germline V gene, CDR1 is DFQATT and CDR2 is SNEGSKA (reference sequence). The CDR3 totals 11 residues. The chain's CDR3 is CSARDERTQYF. In DNA, the CDR3 is TGCAGTGCTAGAGATGAGAGGACCCAGTACTTC.

The rearrangement links TRBV5-4 to TRBJ2-7; D not resolved. Trimming removed 0 bases from V and 3 bases from J, with 7 bases in between. Germline CDR1 is SGHNT and CDR2 is YYREEE (reference sequence). There are 13 residues in the CDR3. The CDR3, as DNA: TGTGCCAGCAGCTTGGGGCAGATCTACGAGCAGTACTTC. Translating it yields CASSLGQIYEQYF.

The chain couples TRBV27 to TRBJ1-5, with D perhaps TRBD1 (5 bases). The CDR3 is 15 amino acids. Germline CDR1 is MNHEY and CDR2 is SMNVEV (reference sequence). V was pared by 6 bases and J by 1 base, with 13 bases between. CDR3 coding DNA: TGTGCCAGCAGGGGTGGGACTGTGAGCAATCAGCCCCAGCATTTT. Translation: CASRGGTVSNQPQHF.

CDR3 coding DNA: TGTGCCAGTAGTATGGAGCTCTCTGGAAACACCATATATTTT. It codes for CASSMELSGNTIYF. The chain combines TRBV19 with TRBJ1-3; D is uncertain. The germline V gene has CDR1 LNHDA and CDR2 SQIVND (reference sequence). Trimming cost V 3 bases and J 0 bases, with 6 bases left between them. CDR3 length equals 14 residues.

This clonotype was detected a few times. At one boundary the junction diverges from the germline segment, which might be a read error. In DNA form, the CDR3 reads TGTGCTAGCAGCCCTGGGGGCAGCGGGAGGACGACCCAGTACTTC. The encoded protein is CASSPGGSGRTTQYF. This chain uses TRBV7-7 with TRBJ2-5, with TRBD2 identical over 9 bases. The germline CDR1 and CDR2 sequences are SSHAT and FNYEAQ (reference sequence). The CDR3 is made up of 15 amino acids.

V and J are TRBV5-1 and TRBJ1-2, with a weak D call TRBD1 (6 bases). V was cut by 4 bases and J by 4 bases, with 17 bases left in between. Germline assignment: CDR1 SGHRS and CDR2 YFSETQ. CDR3 length equals 15 residues. The CDR3 nucleotides are TGCGCCAGCAGCCAAATGACGGGGGCCTTCTATGGCTACACCTTC. Protein sequence: CASSQMTGAFYGYTF.

This chain connects TRBV5-1 to TRBJ1-1, with D tentatively TRBD1 (5 bases). Trimming took 7 bases from V and 2 from J, leaving 15 bases between them. CDR1 is SGHRS, CDR2 YFSETQ, per germline. The length of the CDR3 is 14 residues. DNA for the CDR3: TGCGCCAGCCGCCATGGGGCCGAAAACACTGAAGCTTTCTTT. Its protein is CASRHGAENTEAFF.

The chain recombines TRBV20-1 with TRBJ1-5; possible D gene TRBD1, 5 bases. CDR1 is DFQATT, CDR2 SNEGSKA, per germline (reference sequence). This CDR3 has 16 amino acids. V lost 3 bases and J lost 2, with 17 bases in between. The CDR3 loop reads CSARRGRGRRNQPQHF. DNA of the CDR3: TGCAGTGCTAGGAGGGGACGGGGACGACGCAATCAGCCCCAGCATTTT.

CDR3 region: CSAPGTGGFYNEQFF. DNA for the CDR3: TGCAGTGCCCCGGGGACGGGGGGGTTCTACAATGAGCAGTTCTTC. This chain joins TRBV20-1 and TRBJ2-1, with TRBD2 identical over 8 bases. The germline V gene has CDR1 DFQATT and CDR2 SNEGSKA (reference sequence). The length of the CDR3 is 15 residues. With 6 bases clipped from V and 3 bases from J, the junction kept 10 bases outside the gene matches.

This chain connects TRBV27 to TRBJ1-1; 10 bases are a match to TRBD1. The CDR3 totals 18 residues. J lost 7 bases, V lost 6 bases, and 20 bases had no gene match. Germline V lookup: CDR1 MNHEY, CDR2 SMNVEV (reference sequence). CDR3 sequence: CASRPKGGIGQGGLEAFF. In DNA form, the CDR3 reads TGTGCCAGCAGGCCAAAGGGGGGGATAGGACAGGGGGGCCTTGAAGCTTTCTTT.